Listed below are T cell receptor beta chains from one sample, sequenced in a study of blood T cell repertoires in COVID-19. TCRdb's table, derived via immunoSEQ multiplex PCR, lists solely in-frame clones and lacks some. Of about 140,000 clones in the sample, more than 60% are singletons; the top ten hold around 17%. Sample: peripheral blood. The receptors shown here come from a man in his fifties with acute or convalescent COVID-19. Both conserved end residues are part of each CDR3. A D gene is named only where the DNA matches it firmly. Clone size, where shown, is once, few, many, or a class for clones that have expanded.

v_gene: TRBV30
d_gene: TRBD1
j_gene: TRBJ1-2
abundance: NA
CDR3aa: CAWSVDRNLGGYTF
CDR3nt: TGTGCCTGGAGTGTGGACAGGAACCTAGGGGGCTACACCTTC

v_gene: TRBV5-4
d_gene: TRBD1
j_gene: TRBJ1-5
abundance: NA
CDR3aa: CASSLAGGGNQPQHF
CDR3nt: TGTGCCAGCAGCTTGGCAGGGGGAGGCAATCAGCCCCAGCATTTT

v_gene: TRBV12-5
d_gene: TRBD1
j_gene: TRBJ1-3
abundance: NA
CDR3aa: CASGSRDRQFGNTIYF
CDR3nt: TGTGCTAGTGGTTCGAGGGACAGACAATTTGGAAACACCATATATTTT

v_gene: TRBV19
d_gene: NA
j_gene: TRBJ1-2
abundance: NA
CDR3aa: CASSINSLYGYTF
CDR3nt: TGTGCCAGTAGTATTAATTCCCTTTATGGCTACACCTTC

v_gene: TRBV11-3
d_gene: TRBD1
j_gene: TRBJ2-2
abundance: NA
CDR3aa: CASSLVGTGNTGELFF
CDR3nt: TGTGCCAGCAGCTTAGTCGGGACAGGGAACACCGGGGAGCTGTTTTTT

v_gene: TRBV4-1
d_gene: TRBD1
j_gene: TRBJ1-5
abundance: NA
CDR3aa: CASSQGTGFGNQPQHF
CDR3nt: TGCGCCAGCAGCCAAGGGACAGGGTTTGGCAATCAGCCCCAGCATTTT

v_gene: TRBV13
d_gene: NA
j_gene: TRBJ2-3
abundance: NA
CDR3aa: CASSPRLVSTDTQYF
CDR3nt: TGTGCCAGCAGTCCCCGACTAGTAAGCACAGATACGCAGTATTTT

v_gene: TRBV9
d_gene: TRBD1
j_gene: TRBJ2-1
abundance: once
CDR3aa: CASSVMTGGTYNEQFF
CDR3nt: TGTGCCAGCAGCGTAATGACAGGGGGGACTTACAATGAGCAGTTCTTC

v_gene: TRBV11-2
d_gene: TRBD2
j_gene: TRBJ2-3
abundance: few
CDR3aa: CASSLEKPSSGRSTDTQYF
CDR3nt: TGTGCCAGCAGCTTAGAAAAACCATCTAGCGGCCGGAGCACAGATACGCAGTATTTT

v_gene: TRBV29-1
d_gene: TRBD1
j_gene: TRBJ2-2
abundance: NA
CDR3aa: CSASPGGPGELFF
CDR3nt: TGCAGCGCGTCCCCAGGGGGCCCCGGGGAGCTGTTTTTT

v_gene: TRBV19
d_gene: TRBD1
j_gene: TRBJ2-2
abundance: NA
CDR3aa: CASSVDRVRTGELFF
CDR3nt: TGTGCCAGTAGTGTGGACAGGGTGCGGACCGGGGAGCTGTTTTTT

v_gene: TRBV18
d_gene: TRBD1
j_gene: TRBJ2-5
abundance: NA
CDR3aa: CASLTGTEQETQYF
CDR3nt: TGTGCCAGCTTAACCGGGACAGAACAAGAGACCCAGTACTTC

v_gene: TRBV10-2
d_gene: NA
j_gene: TRBJ1-4
abundance: NA
CDR3aa: CASSEAGTRAYEKLFF
CDR3nt: TGCGCCAGCAGTGAGGCGGGGACTCGCGCCTATGAAAAACTGTTTTTT

v_gene: TRBV19
d_gene: TRBD2
j_gene: TRBJ2-2
abundance: NA
CDR3aa: CASSIALAGGIANTGELFF
CDR3nt: TGTGCCAGTAGTATAGCCCTAGCGGGGGGGATCGCGAACACCGGGGAGCTGTTTTTT

v_gene: TRBV5-1
d_gene: TRBD1
j_gene: TRBJ2-5
abundance: NA
CDR3aa: CASSLAGTGVETQYF
CDR3nt: TGCGCCAGCAGCTTGGCGGGTACAGGGGTAGAGACCCAGTACTTC

v_gene: TRBV5-5
d_gene: TRBD1
j_gene: TRBJ2-7
abundance: once
CDR3aa: CASSLEAGGYYEQYF
CDR3nt: TGTGCCAGCAGCTTGGAGGCAGGGGGTTACTACGAGCAGTACTTC

v_gene: TRBV4-2
d_gene: NA
j_gene: TRBJ1-2
abundance: NA
CDR3aa: CASSHLRLTGTSYGYTF
CDR3nt: TGTGCCAGCAGCCACCTAAGACTGACCGGGACAAGCTATGGCTACACCTTC

v_gene: TRBV10-1
d_gene: TRBD2
j_gene: TRBJ2-3
abundance: NA
CDR3aa: CASSDRGLAGADTQYF
CDR3nt: TGCGCCAGCAGCGACCGGGGTCTAGCGGGGGCAGATACGCAGTATTTT

v_gene: TRBV10-2
d_gene: NA
j_gene: TRBJ1-1
abundance: NA
CDR3aa: CASRRGGTTEAFF
CDR3nt: TGCGCCAGCAGGAGGGGGGGGACCACTGAAGCTTTCTTT

v_gene: TRBV29-1
d_gene: NA
j_gene: TRBJ1-1
abundance: NA
CDR3aa: CSVEDGANTEAFF
CDR3nt: TGCAGCGTTGAAGATGGGGCGAACACTGAAGCTTTCTTT

v_gene: TRBV5-4
d_gene: NA
j_gene: TRBJ2-5
abundance: NA
CDR3aa: CASSARGEETQYF
CDR3nt: TGTGCCAGCAGCGCTAGGGGCGAGGAGACCCAGTACTTC

v_gene: TRBV5-1
d_gene: TRBD1
j_gene: TRBJ2-3
abundance: NA
CDR3aa: CASSLRGLGADTQYF
CDR3nt: TGCGCCAGCAGCTTGAGGGGGCTAGGGGCAGATACGCAGTATTTT

v_gene: TRBV6-2/TRBV6-3
d_gene: NA
j_gene: TRBJ1-4
abundance: NA
CDR3aa: CASSYLPGGEKLFF
CDR3nt: TGTGCCAGCAGTTACCTCCCAGGTGGGGAAAAACTGTTTTTT

v_gene: TRBV5-1
d_gene: NA
j_gene: TRBJ2-2
abundance: NA
CDR3aa: CASRGGAANTGELFF
CDR3nt: TGCGCCAGCAGGGGCGGGGCAGCGAACACCGGGGAGCTGTTTTTT